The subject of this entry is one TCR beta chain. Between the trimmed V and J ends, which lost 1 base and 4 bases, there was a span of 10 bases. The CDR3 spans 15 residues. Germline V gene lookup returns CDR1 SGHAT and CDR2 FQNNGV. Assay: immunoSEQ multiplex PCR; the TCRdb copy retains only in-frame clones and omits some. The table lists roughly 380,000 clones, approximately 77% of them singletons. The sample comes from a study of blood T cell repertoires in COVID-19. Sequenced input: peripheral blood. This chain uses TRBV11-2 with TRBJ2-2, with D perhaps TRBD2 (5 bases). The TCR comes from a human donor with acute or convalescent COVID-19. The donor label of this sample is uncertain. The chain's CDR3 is CASSLVVGATGELFF. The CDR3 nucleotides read TGTGCCAGCAGCTTAGTGGTGGGAGCCACCGGGGAGCTGTTTTTT.